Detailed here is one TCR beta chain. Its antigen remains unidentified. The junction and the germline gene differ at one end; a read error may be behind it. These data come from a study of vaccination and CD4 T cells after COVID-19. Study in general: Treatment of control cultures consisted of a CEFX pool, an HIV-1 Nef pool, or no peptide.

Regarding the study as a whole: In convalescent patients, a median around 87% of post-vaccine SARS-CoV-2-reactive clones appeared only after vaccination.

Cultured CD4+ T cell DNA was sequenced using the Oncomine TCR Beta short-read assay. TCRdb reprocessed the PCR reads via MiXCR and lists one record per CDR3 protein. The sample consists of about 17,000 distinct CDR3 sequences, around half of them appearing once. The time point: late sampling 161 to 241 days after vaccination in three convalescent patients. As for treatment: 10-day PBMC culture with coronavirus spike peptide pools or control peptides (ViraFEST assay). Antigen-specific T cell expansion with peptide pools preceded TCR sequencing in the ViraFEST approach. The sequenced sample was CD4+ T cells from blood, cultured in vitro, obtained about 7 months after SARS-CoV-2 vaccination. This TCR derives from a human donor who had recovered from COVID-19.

CDR3 amino acids: CSAREGMTGGYTGEPFF. CDR3 nucleotides: TGCAGTGCTAGAGAGGGGATGACGGGGGGCTACACCGGGGAGCCGTTTTTT. V gene TRBV20-1 combines with J gene TRBJ2-2; TRBD2 might be the D (7 bases). The CDR3 loop spans 17 amino acids. Germline values: CDR1 DFQATT, CDR2 SNEGSKA (reference sequence).